A selection of T cell receptor beta chains follows, all from one sample in a study of PD-L1 blockade in urothelial cancer. Sequenced by immunoSEQ multiplex PCR; TCRdb stores in-frame clones only, minus some. The data show some 50,000 clones, around 82% seen once. The input for sequencing was PBMCs, taken around atezolizumab (anti-PD-L1) treatment. These receptors were obtained from a man aged 45 to 65 with urothelial cancer. Both conserved end residues are part of each CDR3. The order of the fields is V gene, J gene, clone size, D gene, CDR3 protein, CDR3 DNA. The D gene is left open where the match is weak. Where a row states a size, it is once, few, many or the class of an expanded clone; other rows omit it.

v_gene: TRBV19; j_gene: TRBJ2-7; abundance: -; d_gene: -; CDR3aa: CASSMSPRIPSDEQYF; CDR3nt: TGTGCCAGTAGTATGAGCCCCAGGATTCCCTCCGACGAGCAGTACTTC
v_gene: TRBV5-1; j_gene: TRBJ2-2; abundance: -; d_gene: TRBD1; CDR3aa: CASSLRTGGYVGELFF; CDR3nt: TGCGCCAGCAGCCTCCGGACAGGGGGTTATGTCGGGGAGCTGTTTTTT
v_gene: TRBV19; j_gene: TRBJ1-4; abundance: -; d_gene: -; CDR3aa: CASRDRLTNEKLFF; CDR3nt: TGTGCCAGCAGAGACAGGTTGACTAATGAAAAACTGTTTTTT
v_gene: TRBV30; j_gene: TRBJ1-2; abundance: -; d_gene: -; CDR3aa: CAWSNLNYGYTF; CDR3nt: TGTGCCTGGAGCAACTTAAACTATGGCTACACCTTC
v_gene: TRBV7-6; j_gene: TRBJ2-4; abundance: once; d_gene: -; CDR3aa: CASSLKPGSIQYF; CDR3nt: TGTGCCAGCAGCTTAAAGCCGGGGAGCATTCAGTACTTC
v_gene: TRBV10-3; j_gene: TRBJ2-3; abundance: -; d_gene: -; CDR3aa: CAIGGREDLADTQYF; CDR3nt: TGTGCCATCGGGGGCCGGGAAGACCTGGCAGATACGCAGTATTTT
v_gene: TRBV5-4; j_gene: TRBJ2-7; abundance: -; d_gene: -; CDR3aa: CASSLGAGNEQYF; CDR3nt: TGTGCCAGCAGCTTGGGGGCGGGGAACGAGCAGTACTTC
v_gene: TRBV15; j_gene: TRBJ2-5; abundance: -; d_gene: TRBD2; CDR3aa: CATSRDLLLAGGGETQYF; CDR3nt: TGTGCCACCAGCAGAGATCTTTTACTAGCGGGGGGCGGGGAGACCCAGTACTTC
v_gene: TRBV20-1; j_gene: TRBJ2-1; abundance: few; d_gene: TRBD1; CDR3aa: CSARDRQGQFF; CDR3nt: TGCAGTGCTAGAGATCGACAGGGCCAGTTCTTC
v_gene: TRBV5-1; j_gene: TRBJ2-2; abundance: -; d_gene: TRBD1; CDR3aa: CASSLGDRDTGELFF; CDR3nt: TGCGCCAGCAGCTTGGGGGACAGGGACACCGGGGAGCTGTTTTTT
v_gene: TRBV18; j_gene: TRBJ1-4; abundance: -; d_gene: -; CDR3aa: CASSPQQPRGEKLFF; CDR3nt: TGTGCCAGCTCACCGCAGCAGCCCCGGGGTGAAAAACTGTTTTTT
v_gene: TRBV5-6; j_gene: TRBJ2-7; abundance: few; d_gene: -; CDR3aa: CASSKDSYEQYF; CDR3nt: TGTGCCAGCAGCAAGGACAGCTACGAGCAGTACTTC
v_gene: TRBV12-5; j_gene: TRBJ1-5; abundance: -; d_gene: -; CDR3aa: CASGSSLMHINQPQHF; CDR3nt: TGTGCTAGTGGTTCCTCCCTGATGCACATTAATCAGCCCCAGCATTTT
v_gene: TRBV27; j_gene: TRBJ1-5; abundance: medium-sized; d_gene: -; CDR3aa: CASSWLGGQPQHF; CDR3nt: TGTGCCAGCAGTTGGCTAGGAGGACAGCCCCAGCATTTT
v_gene: TRBV6-5; j_gene: TRBJ1-1; abundance: -; d_gene: TRBD1; CDR3aa: CASSYSTGNPGEAFF; CDR3nt: TGTGCCAGCAGTTACTCGACAGGGAACCCCGGAGAAGCTTTCTTT
v_gene: TRBV5-1; j_gene: TRBJ2-5; abundance: -; d_gene: TRBD1; CDR3aa: CASSADRGYGSWWETQYF; CDR3nt: TGCGCCAGCAGCGCTGACAGGGGATATGGCAGTTGGTGGGAGACCCAGTACTTC
v_gene: TRBV6-6; j_gene: TRBJ2-5; abundance: -; d_gene: -; CDR3aa: CASSSTGQGTQYF; CDR3nt: TGTGCCAGCAGTTCGACAGGCCAGGGGACCCAGTACTTC
v_gene: TRBV5-1; j_gene: TRBJ1-1; abundance: -; d_gene: -; CDR3aa: CASSLGQKNTEAFF; CDR3nt: TGCGCCAGCAGCTTGGGCCAGAAAAACACTGAAGCTTTCTTT
v_gene: TRBV11-2; j_gene: TRBJ1-6; abundance: -; d_gene: TRBD1; CDR3aa: CASSSVRQGLRDSPLHF; CDR3nt: TGTGCCAGCAGCTCAGTTCGACAGGGACTCAGGGATTCACCCCTCCACTTT
v_gene: TRBV14; j_gene: TRBJ1-6; abundance: -; d_gene: -; CDR3aa: CASRITGYSPLHF; CDR3nt: TGTGCCAGCCGGATTACAGGGTACTCACCCCTCCACTTT
v_gene: TRBV5-1; j_gene: TRBJ1-1; abundance: -; d_gene: TRBD1; CDR3aa: CASSLEGGRRNTEAFF; CDR3nt: TGCGCCAGCAGCTTGGAAGGGGGCAGGCGGAACACTGAAGCTTTCTTT
v_gene: TRBV7-3; j_gene: TRBJ2-2; abundance: -; d_gene: TRBD2; CDR3aa: CASSPRALAGGTGELFF; CDR3nt: TGTGCCAGCAGCCCAAGGGCGCTAGCGGGAGGCACCGGGGAGCTGTTTTTT
v_gene: TRBV9; j_gene: TRBJ1-5; abundance: -; d_gene: -; CDR3aa: CASSVDAGQPQHF; CDR3nt: TGTGCCAGCAGCGTAGACGCGGGGCAGCCCCAGCATTTT
v_gene: TRBV18; j_gene: TRBJ1-4; abundance: -; d_gene: -; CDR3aa: CASSPSGRENEKLFF; CDR3nt: TGTGCCAGCTCACCATCCGGCAGGGAAAATGAAAAACTGTTTTTT
v_gene: TRBV27; j_gene: TRBJ2-7; abundance: -; d_gene: TRBD2; CDR3aa: CASSLPGGEQYF; CDR3nt: TGTGCCAGCAGTTTACCGGGGGGCGAGCAGTACTTC
v_gene: TRBV11-2; j_gene: TRBJ2-1; abundance: -; d_gene: TRBD1; CDR3aa: CASSDRESSYNEQFF; CDR3nt: TGTGCCAGCAGTGACAGGGAAAGCTCCTACAATGAGCAGTTCTTC
v_gene: TRBV6-1; j_gene: TRBJ1-2; abundance: -; d_gene: -; CDR3aa: CASSEKGVIAAHGYTF; CDR3nt: TGTGCCAGCAGTGAAAAGGGGGTTATAGCAGCGCATGGCTACACCTTC
v_gene: TRBV27; j_gene: TRBJ1-2; abundance: -; d_gene: TRBD1; CDR3aa: CASSSRDRIFYGYTF; CDR3nt: TGTGCCAGCAGTTCCCGGGACAGAATTTTCTATGGCTACACCTTC
v_gene: TRBV30; j_gene: TRBJ2-7; abundance: -; d_gene: -; CDR3aa: CAWTGGYEQYF; CDR3nt: TGTGCCTGGACAGGGGGGTACGAGCAGTACTTC
v_gene: TRBV28; j_gene: TRBJ2-7; abundance: few; d_gene: -; CDR3aa: CASSLLDSLQYF; CDR3nt: TGTGCCAGCAGTTTATTGGACAGTCTGCAGTACTTC
v_gene: TRBV4-1; j_gene: TRBJ2-2; abundance: few; d_gene: -; CDR3aa: CASSQVSGSNGELFF; CDR3nt: TGCGCCAGCAGCCAAGTATCGGGGTCCAACGGGGAGCTGTTTTTT
v_gene: TRBV30; j_gene: TRBJ2-2; abundance: -; d_gene: -; CDR3aa: CAWSVTGSTGELFF; CDR3nt: TGTGCCTGGAGCGTCACAGGATCCACCGGGGAGCTGTTTTTT
v_gene: TRBV5-1; j_gene: TRBJ1-3; abundance: -; d_gene: TRBD1; CDR3aa: CASSYGQASSGNTIYF; CDR3nt: TGCGCCAGCAGCTACGGACAGGCCAGCTCTGGAAACACCATATATTTT
v_gene: TRBV27; j_gene: TRBJ1-5; abundance: -; d_gene: TRBD1; CDR3aa: CASSPWGQGQPQHF; CDR3nt: TGTGCCAGCAGTCCCTGGGGACAGGGGCAGCCCCAGCATTTT
v_gene: TRBV7-2; j_gene: TRBJ2-7; abundance: -; d_gene: TRBD2; CDR3aa: CASSSGLAAYEQYF; CDR3nt: TGTGCCAGCAGCTCAGGACTAGCGGCCTACGAGCAGTACTTC
v_gene: TRBV18; j_gene: TRBJ1-1; abundance: -; d_gene: TRBD1; CDR3aa: CASSPNRGPDTEAFF; CDR3nt: TGTGCCAGCTCACCAAACAGGGGGCCGGACACTGAAGCTTTCTTT
v_gene: TRBV28; j_gene: TRBJ2-3; abundance: -; d_gene: TRBD2; CDR3aa: CASSMTSGRDTQYF; CDR3nt: TGTGCCAGCAGTATGACTAGCGGGAGAGATACGCAGTATTTT
v_gene: TRBV10-1; j_gene: TRBJ1-1; abundance: -; d_gene: TRBD1; CDR3aa: CASSEGTGRAFF; CDR3nt: TGCGCCAGCAGTGAGGGGACAGGGCGAGCTTTCTTT
v_gene: TRBV5-4; j_gene: TRBJ1-2; abundance: -; d_gene: TRBD1; CDR3aa: CASKYRGNYGYTF; CDR3nt: TGTGCCAGCAAGTACAGGGGTAACTATGGCTACACCTTC
v_gene: TRBV11-2; j_gene: TRBJ2-7; abundance: -; d_gene: -; CDR3aa: CASSSILGTNYEQYF; CDR3nt: TGTGCCAGCAGCTCCATACTCGGGACAAACTACGAGCAGTACTTC
v_gene: TRBV7-2; j_gene: TRBJ1-5; abundance: -; d_gene: -; CDR3aa: CASSLFGAAVNQPQHF; CDR3nt: TGTGCCAGCAGCTTATTCGGAGCAGCCGTCAATCAGCCCCAGCATTTT